The clone carrying this T cell receptor (beta chain) was seen a few times. The source of the sample is a study of control samples from healthy donors and cancer patients. This table comes from immunoSEQ multiplex PCR, and its TCRdb copy is limited to in-frame clones, with some not included. In the table there are about 170,000 clones, 80% to 90% of which are singletons. The origin of this receptor is a woman in her twenties or thirties in good health. Sequences were obtained from blood.

CDR3 protein: CASSGSVSTDTQYF. For the CDR3, the DNA is TGTGCCAGCAGCGGGAGCGTTAGCACAGATACGCAGTATTTT. The J gene is TRBJ2-3, the V gene TRBV9, with D hard to call. Trimming left V 3 bases short and J 0 bases short, with 8 bases between. The germline V gene has CDR1 SGDLS and CDR2 YYNGEE. CDR3 size: 14 residues. The entire variable domain, with the rest obtained from reference TRBV9 and TRBJ2-3, is as follows: DSGVTQTPKHLITATGQRVTLRCSPRSGDLSVYWYQQSLDQGLQFLIQYYNGEERAKGNILERFSAQQFPDLHSELNLSSLELGDSALYFCASSGSVSTDTQYFGPGTRLTVL.